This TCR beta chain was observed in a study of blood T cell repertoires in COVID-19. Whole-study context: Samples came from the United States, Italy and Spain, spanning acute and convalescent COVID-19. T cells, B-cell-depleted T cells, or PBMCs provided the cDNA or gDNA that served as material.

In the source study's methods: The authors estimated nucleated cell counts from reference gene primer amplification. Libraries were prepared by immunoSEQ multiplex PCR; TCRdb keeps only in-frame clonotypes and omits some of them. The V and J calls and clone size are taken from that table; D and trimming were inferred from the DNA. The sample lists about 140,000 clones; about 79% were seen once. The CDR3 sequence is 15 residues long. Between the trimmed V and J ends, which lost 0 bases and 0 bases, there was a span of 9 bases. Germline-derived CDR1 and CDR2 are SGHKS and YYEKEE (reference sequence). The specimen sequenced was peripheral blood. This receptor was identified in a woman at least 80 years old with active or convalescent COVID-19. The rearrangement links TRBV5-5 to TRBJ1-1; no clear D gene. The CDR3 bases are TGTGCCAGCAGCTTGGGGAGAACATTGAACACTGAAGCTTTCTTT. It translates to CASSLGRTLNTEAFF.